Listed below are T cell receptor beta chains from one sample, sequenced in a study of metastatic and nonmetastatic thyroid tumors. With MiXCR, TCRdb reprocessed the PCR reads. This sample has tens of thousands of clones, with 30% found just once. The sample taken for sequencing was blood. The source is a female donor with papillary thyroid cancer or a benign thyroid nodule (not recorded which). Some clones in this sample may be carry-over from other donors' samples. The CDR3 runs from the conserved cysteine through the conserved F or W. The order of the fields is J gene, V gene, clone size, D gene, CDR3 protein, CDR3 DNA. D genes are given only for firm matches. Rows give clone size only sometimes, using once, few, many, or a class for an expanded clone.

TRBJ2-1 | TRBV5-1 | many | TRBD2 | CASRRREGSNEQFF | TGCGCCAGCAGACGGCGGGAGGGCTCAAATGAGCAGTTCTTC
TRBJ1-1 | TRBV5-6 | many | TRBD1 | CASSVDIRGGLNTEAFF | TGTGCCAGCAGCGTTGATATCAGGGGGGGTTTGAACACTGAAGCTTTCTTT
TRBJ1-3 | TRBV27 | many | TRBD1 | CASSTGGGNTIYF | TGTGCCAGCAGTACAGGGGGAGGAAACACCATATATTTT
TRBJ2-1 | TRBV9 | NA | TRBD2 | CDSTVATWRLAGSYNEQFF | TGTGACAGCACCGTAGCTACATGGCGACTAGCGGGCTCCTACAATGAGCAGTTCTTC
TRBJ1-1 | TRBV15 | NA | NA | CATSLTLDTGTEAFF | TGTGCCACCAGCCTTACCCTGGACACGGGGACTGAAGCTTTCTTT
TRBJ2-7 | TRBV7-9 | NA | NA | CASSPDSSYEQYF | TGTGCCAGCAGCCCGGACAGCTCCTACGAGCAGTACTTC
TRBJ1-2 | TRBV9 | NA | TRBD1 | CASITSGQVAQGYTF | TGTGCCAGCATCACCTCGGGACAGGTGGCCCAGGGCTACACCTTC
TRBJ2-1 | TRBV5-1 | NA | TRBD2 | CASSRLSGANSYNEQFF | TGCGCCAGCAGCAGGCTTAGCGGGGCCAATTCCTACAATGAGCAGTTCTTC
TRBJ2-3 | TRBV11-2 | few | NA | CASSFTRSTDTQYF | TGTGCCAGCAGCTTTACCCGTAGCACAGATACGCAGTATTTT
TRBJ1-6 | TRBV6-1 | many | NA | CASSSTGINYNSPLHF | TGTGCCAGCAGCTCTACAGGGATCAACTATAATTCACCCCTCCACTTT
TRBJ2-7 | TRBV20-1 | NA | TRBD2 | CSARDSPSGYEQYF | TGCAGTGCTAGAGATTCCCCTAGCGGATACGAGCAGTACTTC
TRBJ1-6 | TRBV19 | once | NA | CASSFQGQVGSPLHF | TGTGCCAGCAGTTTCCAAGGACAAGTAGGTTCACCGCTCCACTTT
TRBJ2-5 | TRBV5-1 | many | TRBD2 | CASSLAAGSGNHQETQYF | TGCGCCAGCAGCTTGGCGGCGGGTAGCGGGAACCACCAAGAGACCCAGTACTTC
TRBJ2-2 | TRBV12-3/TRBV12-4 | few | NA | CASSPQTGELFF | TGTGCCAGCAGTCCCCAAACCGGGGAGCTGTTTTTT
TRBJ2-7 | TRBV6-1 | few | TRBD2 | CASSLAGGSYEQYF | TGTGCCAGCAGCCTAGCGGGGGGCTCCTACGAGCAGTACTTC
TRBJ2-7 | TRBV6-2/TRBV6-3 | many | NA | CASSYSTDLGSYEQYF | TGTGCCAGCAGTTACTCGACGGACCTAGGATCCTACGAGCAGTACTTC
TRBJ1-1 | TRBV6-1 | few | NA | CASRYGHTNTEAFF | TGTGCCAGCAGATACGGACACACGAACACTGAAGCTTTCTTT
TRBJ2-2 | TRBV5-6 | few | TRBD2 | CASSPGGGTTGELFF | TGTGCCAGCAGCCCCGGGGGGGGGACCACCGGGGAGCTGTTTTTT
TRBJ2-1 | TRBV20-1 | NA | NA | CSSIDRSVRTPGSREQFF | TGCAGTTCTATAGATCGTTCGGTCCGGACCCCGGGTTCGAGAGAGCAGTTCTTC
TRBJ1-3 | TRBV30 | NA | NA | CACGSDITGNTIYF | TGTGCCTGCGGATCAGACATTACTGGAAACACCATATATTTT
TRBJ1-4 | TRBV7-2 | many | TRBD1 | CASSLRTGAKNEKLFF | TGTGCCAGCAGCCTCAGGACAGGAGCAAAAAATGAAAAACTGTTTTTT
TRBJ1-6 | TRBV20-1 | NA | NA | CSARDRGGREGWSPLHF | TGCAGTGCTAGAGATCGCGGGGGCAGGGAGGGCTGGTCACCCCTCCACTTT
TRBJ2-7 | TRBV20-1 | NA | NA | CSADGVVPDPYEQYF | TGCAGTGCCGATGGGGTAGTCCCAGACCCCTACGAGCAGTACTTC
TRBJ1-1 | TRBV6-1 | many | NA | CASLDSDKNTEAFF | TGTGCCAGTCTGGACAGCGATAAGAACACTGAAGCTTTCTTT
TRBJ2-7 | TRBV4-1 | few | NA | CASSPHNSYEQYF | TGCGCCAGCAGCCCCCACAACTCCTACGAGCAGTACTTC
TRBJ2-2 | TRBV5-1 | NA | NA | CASSFSSNTGELFF | TGCGCCAGCAGCTTTAGCTCTAACACCGGGGAGCTGTTTTTT
TRBJ1-3 | TRBV7-8 | medium-sized | NA | CASSLDSTGNTIYF | TGTGCCAGCAGCTTAGACTCAACTGGAAACACCATATATTTT
TRBJ2-7 | TRBV11-2 | few | NA | CASSELGSGEQYF | TGTGCCAGCTCCGAGTTGGGATCTGGCGAGCAGTACTTC
TRBJ1-6 | TRBV15 | NA | NA | CATSRAAGNSPLHF | TGTGCCACCAGCAGAGCGGCAGGGAATTCACCCCTCCACTTT
TRBJ2-7 | TRBV5-4 | many | NA | CASRTYPDYEQYF | TGTGCCAGCAGAACCTACCCAGACTACGAGCAGTACTTC